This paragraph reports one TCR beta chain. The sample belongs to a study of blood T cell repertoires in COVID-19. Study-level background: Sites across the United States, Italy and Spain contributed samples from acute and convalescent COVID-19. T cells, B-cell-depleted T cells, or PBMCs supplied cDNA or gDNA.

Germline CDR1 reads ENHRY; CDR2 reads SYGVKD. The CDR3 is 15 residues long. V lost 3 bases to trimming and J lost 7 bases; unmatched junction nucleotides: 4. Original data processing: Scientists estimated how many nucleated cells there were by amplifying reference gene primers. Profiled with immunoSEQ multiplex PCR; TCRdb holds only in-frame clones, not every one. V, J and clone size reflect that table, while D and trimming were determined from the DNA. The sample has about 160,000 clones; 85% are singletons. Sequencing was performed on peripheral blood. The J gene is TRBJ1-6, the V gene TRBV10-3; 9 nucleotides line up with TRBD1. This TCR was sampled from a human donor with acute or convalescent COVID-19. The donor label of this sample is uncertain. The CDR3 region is CAISDGGQGNSPLHF. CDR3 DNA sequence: TGTGCCATCAGTGATGGGGGACAGGGAAATTCACCCCTCCACTTT.